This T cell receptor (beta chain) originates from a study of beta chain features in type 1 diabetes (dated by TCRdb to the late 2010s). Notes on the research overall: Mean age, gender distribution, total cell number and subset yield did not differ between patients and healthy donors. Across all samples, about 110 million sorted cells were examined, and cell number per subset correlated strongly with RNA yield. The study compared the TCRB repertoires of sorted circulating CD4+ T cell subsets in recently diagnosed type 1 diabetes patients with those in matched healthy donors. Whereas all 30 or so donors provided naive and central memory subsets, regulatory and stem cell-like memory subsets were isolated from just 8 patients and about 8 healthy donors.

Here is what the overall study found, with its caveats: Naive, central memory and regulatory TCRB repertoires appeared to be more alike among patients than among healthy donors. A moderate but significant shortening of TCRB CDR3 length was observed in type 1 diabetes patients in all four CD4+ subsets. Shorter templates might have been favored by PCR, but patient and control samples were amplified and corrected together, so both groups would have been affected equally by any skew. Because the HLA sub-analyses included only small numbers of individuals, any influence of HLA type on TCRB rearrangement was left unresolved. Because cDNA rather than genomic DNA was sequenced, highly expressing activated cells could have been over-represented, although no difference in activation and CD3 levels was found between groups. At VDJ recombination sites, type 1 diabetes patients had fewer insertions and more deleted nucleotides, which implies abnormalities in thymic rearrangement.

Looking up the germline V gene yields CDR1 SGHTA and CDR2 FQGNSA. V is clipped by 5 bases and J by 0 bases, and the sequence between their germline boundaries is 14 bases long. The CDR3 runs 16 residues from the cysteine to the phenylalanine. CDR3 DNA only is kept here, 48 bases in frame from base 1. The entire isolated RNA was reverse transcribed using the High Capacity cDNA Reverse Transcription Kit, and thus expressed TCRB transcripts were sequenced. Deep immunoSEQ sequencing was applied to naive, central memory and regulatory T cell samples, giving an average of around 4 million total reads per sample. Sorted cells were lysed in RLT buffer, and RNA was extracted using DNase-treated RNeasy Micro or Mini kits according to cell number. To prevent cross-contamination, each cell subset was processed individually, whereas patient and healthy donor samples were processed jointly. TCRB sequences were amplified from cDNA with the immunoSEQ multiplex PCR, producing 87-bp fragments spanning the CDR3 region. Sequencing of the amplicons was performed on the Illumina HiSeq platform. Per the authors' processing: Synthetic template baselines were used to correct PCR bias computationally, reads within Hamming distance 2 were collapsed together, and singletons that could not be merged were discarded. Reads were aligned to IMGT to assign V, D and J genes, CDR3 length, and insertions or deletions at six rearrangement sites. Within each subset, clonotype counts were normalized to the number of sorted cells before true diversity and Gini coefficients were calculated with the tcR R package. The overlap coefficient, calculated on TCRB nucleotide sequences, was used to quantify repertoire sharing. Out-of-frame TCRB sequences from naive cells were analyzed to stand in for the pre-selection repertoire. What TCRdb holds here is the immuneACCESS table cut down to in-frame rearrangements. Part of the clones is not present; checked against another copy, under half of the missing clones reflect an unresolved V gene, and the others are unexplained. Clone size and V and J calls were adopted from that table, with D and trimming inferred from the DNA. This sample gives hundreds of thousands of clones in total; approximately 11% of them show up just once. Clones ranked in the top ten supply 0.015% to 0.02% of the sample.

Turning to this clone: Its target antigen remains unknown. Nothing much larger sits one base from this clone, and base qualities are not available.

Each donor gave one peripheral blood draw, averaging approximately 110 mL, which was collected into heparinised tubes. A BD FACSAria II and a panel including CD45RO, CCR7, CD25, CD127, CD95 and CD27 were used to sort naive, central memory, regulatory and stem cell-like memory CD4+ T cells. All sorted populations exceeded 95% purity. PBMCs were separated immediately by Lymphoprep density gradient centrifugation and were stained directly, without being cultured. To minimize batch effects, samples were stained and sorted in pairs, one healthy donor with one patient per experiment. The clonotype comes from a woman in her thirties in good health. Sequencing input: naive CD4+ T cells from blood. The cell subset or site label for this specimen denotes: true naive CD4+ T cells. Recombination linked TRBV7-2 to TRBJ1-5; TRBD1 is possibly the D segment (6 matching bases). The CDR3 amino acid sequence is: CASSVQGPRSNQPQHF. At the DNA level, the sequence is TGTGCCAGCAGCGTTCAGGGGCCACGTAGCAATCAGCCCCAGCATTTT. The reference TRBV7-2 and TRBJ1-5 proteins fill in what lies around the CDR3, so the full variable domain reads GAGVSQSPSNKVTEKGKDVELRCDPISGHTALYWYRQSLGQGLEFLIYFQGNSAPDKSGLPSDRFSAERTGGSVSTLTIQRTQQEDSAVYLCASSVQGPRSNQPQHFGDGTRLSIL.